The 24 T cell receptor beta chains below were found in one sample sequenced in a study of T cells in Graves' hyperthyroidism and ophthalmopathy. TCR beta CDR3 regions were amplified from RNA. Initially, a first-round RT-PCR of the TCR CDR3 employed the HTBI primer set. TCRdb itself ran the multiplex PCR reads through MiXCR, one entry per CDR3 protein. The table lists 300,000 to 450,000 distinct CDR3 sequences, roughly 13% of them singletons, with 9.2% in the top ten. The sample consisted of blood. The receptors shown here come from a woman younger than 30 with Graves' hyperthyroidism.

Many counts were recorded for this clonotype. The rearrangement joins TRBV2 to TRBJ1-3, with TRBD1 as a possible D gene (5 bases). Germline loops: CDR1 SNHLY, CDR2 FYNNEI. Trimming took off 1 base at V and 5 bases at J, with 12 bases between the two ends. The CDR3 length is 15 residues. The CDR3 DNA reads TGTGCCAGCAGTGAAGGGGGGGGGAGACGAAACACCATATATTTT. Residues: CASSEGGGRRNTIYF. The complete variable domain, with remaining parts taken from reference TRBV2 and TRBJ1-3, reads EPEVTQTPSHQVTQMGQEVILRCVPISNHLYFYWYRQILGQKVEFLVSFYNNEISEKSEIFDDQFSVERPDGSNFTLKIRSTKLEDSAMYFCASSEGGGRRNTIYFGEGSWLTVV.

This clonotype came up many times. The genes are TRBV10-3 and TRBJ1-1, with no clear D. CDR1 is ENHRY, CDR2 SYGVKD, per germline. Trimming stripped 4 bases from V and 1 base from J, with 13 bases between. The CDR3 contains 15 residues. The CDR3 DNA follows: TGTGCCATCAGTGCCCAGCAGGAGACGAACACTGAAGCTTTCTTT. Translating gives CAISAQQETNTEAFF.

In this sample, this clonotype turned up many times. J is TRBJ2-7 and V is TRBV5-4; 12 positions agree with TRBD2. The CDR3 runs to 15 residues. Unmatched junction bases numbered 4, after V lost 4 bases and J lost 2 bases. Germline V lookup: CDR1 SGHNT, CDR2 YYREEE (reference sequence). As DNA, the CDR3 is TGTGCCAGCAGCAATGGACTAGCGGGGACCTACGAGCAGTACTTC. Its protein is CASSNGLAGTYEQYF.

V and J are TRBV20-1 and TRBJ2-7, with 10 bases fitting TRBD1. This CDR3 spans 18 amino acids. Germline CDR1 and CDR2: DFQATT and SNEGSKA (reference sequence). V lost 0 bases and J lost 2; bases outside the gene matches: 13. Here the CDR3 reads CSARERGGGTGAPYEQYF. The CDR3 DNA is TGCAGTGCTAGAGAGAGAGGGGGGGGGACAGGGGCCCCCTACGAGCAGTACTTC.

This clonotype was found many times. The chain combines TRBV11-1 with TRBJ1-2, with D possibly TRBD1 on 6 matching bases. V dropped 5 bases and J dropped 0 bases, with 16 bases sitting between them. Per germline, CDR1 SGHAT and CDR2 FQDESV (reference sequence). The CDR3 runs to 16 residues. DNA for the CDR3: TGTGCCAGCAGCCGGGACAAGCTCGACGCTAACTATGGCTACACCTTC. Translation gives CASSRDKLDANYGYTF.

This clonotype was seen repeatedly, ten times or more. This rearrangement joins TRBV2 to TRBJ1-1; TRBD1 agrees at 8 bases. Losses at the gene ends were 3 bases for V and 6 bases for J; bases not matched to a gene: 9. This CDR3 contains 15 residues. Germline assignment: CDR1 SNHLY and CDR2 FYNNEI. The CDR3 DNA reads TGTGCCAGCAGTGAGTGGGCGGACAGGGTGGCTGAAGCTTTCTTT. Residues: CASSEWADRVAEAFF.

The sample holds many counts of this clonotype. V and J are TRBV5-1 and TRBJ2-5; 9 bases are shared with TRBD2. J was trimmed by 0 bases and V by 4 bases; bases with no gene match: 10. The CDR3 sequence is 17 residues long. The germline V gene encodes CDR1 SGHRS and CDR2 YFSETQ. This CDR3 reads CASSPGLATSYQETQYF. The CDR3 DNA sequence: TGCGCCAGCAGCCCCGGACTAGCGACCTCGTACCAAGAGACCCAGTACTTC.

This clonotype appeared many times. Written as DNA, the CDR3 is TGTGCCAGCAGTTTTCTTGGCAACTCCTACGAGCAGTACTTC. Its translation is CASSFLGNSYEQYF. The chain couples TRBV28 to TRBJ2-7; D is undetermined. CDR3 length: 14 amino acids. The V gene lost 3 bases and the J gene lost 0 bases, with 9 bases spanning the gap. Per the germline V gene, CDR1 is MDHEN and CDR2 is SYDVKM.

This clonotype was observed many times. V gene TRBV13 combines with J gene TRBJ2-5; maybe TRBD1 (6 bases). V lost 4 bases, J lost 2 bases, and 14 bases lay in between. The germline CDR1 and CDR2 sequences are PRHDT and FYEKMQ (reference sequence). The CDR3 has 15 amino acids. The CDR3 loop reads CASSSNHRAQETQYF. The CDR3 nucleotides read TGTGCCAGCAGCTCCAACCACAGGGCTCAAGAGACCCAGTACTTC. Full variable domain (missing parts from reference TRBV13 and TRBJ2-5): AAGVIQSPRHLIKEKRETATLKCYPIPRHDTVYWYQQGPGQDPQFLISFYEKMQSDKGSIPDRFSAQQFSDYHSELNMSSLELGDSALYFCASSSNHRAQETQYFGPGTRLLVL.

This clonotype came up many times. J is TRBJ1-1 and V is TRBV15, with no clear D. Per germline, CDR1 LNHNV and CDR2 YYDKDF (reference sequence). The CDR3 sequence is 14 residues long. V lost 1 base, J lost 1 base, and 7 bases lay in between. CDR3 DNA: TGTGCCACCAGCAGAGTTGGAGGGAACACTGAAGCTTTCTTT. Its translation is CATSRVGGNTEAFF.

The table lists this clonotype with a few counts. It is unclear where the CDR3 begins or ends on the DNA, so no DNA is shown, and the CDR3 is as TCRdb lists it. The chain couples TRBV9 to TRBJ1-4; the table calls TRBD1, which could not be checked here. Germline CDR1 and CDR2: SGDLS and YYNGEE. The CDR3 region is 16 residues in length, termini included. This chain's CDR3 is CASSVPQGACLKNCFF.

Concerning this clonotype: A read error may be the cause here, since a much bigger clone is one base away. V and J are TRBV7-2 and TRBJ2-2; tentatively, D is TRBD2 (5 bases). The CDR3 spans 15 residues. From germline, CDR1 is SGHTA and CDR2 FQGNSA. The CDR3 DNA reads as TGTGCCAGCAGCTTCTCCACTCTCCGGACCGGGGAGCTGCTTTTT. Encoded protein: CASSFSTLRTGELLF.

The chain recombines TRBV2 with TRBJ2-1, with 8 bases that match TRBD1. Losses at the gene ends were 4 bases for V and 6 bases for J; bases not matched to a gene: 8. This CDR3 has 15 residues. Germline V gene sequence: CDR1 SNHLY, CDR2 FYNNEI. This CDR3 is CASSADRDPFNEQFF. The CDR3 DNA reads as TGTGCCAGCAGTGCGGACAGGGATCCGTTCAATGAGCAGTTCTTC.

This clonotype was counted at least ten times. CDR3 in DNA: TGTGCCAGCAGCGAGTCTCGGGTCATCGCAATCGATGAGCAGTTCTTC. Its protein product is CASSESRVIAIDEQFF. The chain employs TRBV9 and TRBJ2-1; D uncertain. This CDR3 has 16 amino acids. CDR1 and CDR2 (germline): SGDLS, YYNGEE. Trimming cost V 3 bases and J 8 bases, with 21 bases left between them.

The sample holds many counts of this clonotype. The chain carries TRBV12-3 or TRBV12-4 and TRBJ2-5, with D tentatively TRBD2 (5 bases). The CDR3 consists of 13 residues. V dropped 3 bases and J dropped 7 bases, with 12 bases sitting between them. The CDR3 protein is CASSFRHEGTQYF. CDR3 DNA: TGTGCCAGCAGTTTTAGGCACGAGGGGACCCAGTACTTC.

The sample holds many counts of this clonotype. This chain uses TRBV4-3 with TRBJ2-7; 11 nucleotides match TRBD2. The germline gives CDR1 LGHNA, CDR2 YSLEER. The trim removed 1 base at V and 6 bases at J, leaving 11 bases unmatched. The length of the CDR3 is 17 residues. CDR3 DNA: TGCGCCAGCAGCCAAGGCACTAGCGGGAGACTTCTTCGCGAGCAGTACTTC. It is translated as CASSQGTSGRLLREQYF.

This clonotype showed up many times. This chain connects TRBV24-1 to TRBJ2-1; D might be TRBD2 (7 bases). Germline CDR1 reads KGHDR; CDR2 reads SFDVKD. Trimming removed 4 bases from V and 9 bases from J, with 18 bases in between. This CDR3 has 15 residues. CDR3: CATSDLARGGGEQFF. For the CDR3, the DNA is TGTGCCACCAGTGACCTGGCTAGGGGGGGAGGTGAGCAGTTCTTC.

This clonotype was found many times. The rearrangement joins TRBV27 to TRBJ1-1, with 7 bases lining up with TRBD1. Germline V gives CDR1 MNHEY, CDR2 SMNVEV (reference sequence). V was clipped by 2 bases and J by 0 bases; unmatched bases: 6. CDR3 length: 16 residues. CDR3 sequence: CASSLPTGDMNTEAFF. DNA for the CDR3: TGTGCCAGCAGTTTACCAACAGGGGATATGAACACTGAAGCTTTCTTT.

This clonotype was observed at least ten times. The gene calls are TRBV18 and TRBJ1-4; TRBD1 is a possible D gene (5 bases). CDR1 and CDR2 (germline): KGHSH, LQKENI. V lost 3 bases to trimming and J lost 2 bases, with 10 bases between them. The CDR3 sequence is 15 residues long. In nucleotides, the CDR3 is TGTGCCAGCTCACCCCAGACAGAGACTAATGAAAAACTGTTTTTT. This encodes CASSPQTETNEKLFF.

The chain employs TRBV6-2 or TRBV6-3 and TRBJ2-3; TRBD2 aligns across 9 bases. This CDR3 is 17 amino acids long. CDR1 is MNHEY, CDR2 SVGEGT, per germline. Germline trimming cut 4 bases from V and 6 bases from J; bases unmatched to any gene: 14. In DNA, the CDR3 is TGTGCCAGCAGTTTCCCTCAACTTAGCGGGGGCAGGGATACGCAGTATTTT. It codes for CASSFPQLSGGRDTQYF.

V and J are TRBV24-1 and TRBJ2-3; D unresolved. Germline V gene lookup returns CDR1 KGHDR and CDR2 SFDVKD. Deletions cut 0 bases from V and 2 bases from J, with 5 bases between. The CDR3 covers 14 residues. CDR3 protein: CATSDLTATDTQYF. For the CDR3, the DNA is TGTGCCACCAGTGATTTGACGGCCACAGATACGCAGTATTTT.

This clonotype was found many times. The rearrangement joins TRBV5-1 to TRBJ2-5, with 15 bases fitting TRBD2. With V trimmed by 2 bases and J by 4 bases, 6 bases remained unmatched. CDR3 length equals 17 residues. Germline V gene data show CDR1 as SGHRS and CDR2 as YFSETQ. CDR3 in amino acids: CASSFGLAGGQRETQYF. DNA of the CDR3: TGCGCCAGCAGCTTCGGACTAGCGGGGGGGCAACGAGAGACCCAGTACTTC. Full variable domain (remainder filled in from reference TRBV5-1 and TRBJ2-5): KAGVTQTPRYLIKTRGQQVTLSCSPISGHRSVSWYQQTPGQGLQFLFEYFSETQRNKGNFPGRFSGRQFSNSRSEMNVSTLELGDSALYLCASSFGLAGGQRETQYFGPGTRLLVL.

This clonotype showed up many times. This chain joins TRBV29-1 and TRBJ1-1, with D tentatively TRBD1 (5 bases). CDR3 length: 12 amino acids. V was clipped by 6 bases and J by 6 bases, with 14 bases between them. Germline CDR1 SQVTM, CDR2 ANQGSEA. CDR3 residues: CSVRAGDPEAFF. For the CDR3, the DNA is TGCAGCGTCCGTGCGGGGGACCCTGAAGCTTTCTTT.

This clonotype appeared many times. The V gene is TRBV20-1, the J gene TRBJ2-7, with TRBD2 as a possible D gene (6 bases). The germline CDR1 and CDR2 sequences are DFQATT and SNEGSKA (reference sequence). V was cut by 7 bases and J by 6 bases, with 22 bases left in between. CDR3 length: 14 amino acids. For the CDR3, the DNA is TGCAGTGGTCTCGGGGGATTAAGAGCCCGCGAGCAGTACTTC. This sequence encodes CSGLGGLRAREQYF.